A selection of T cell receptor beta chains follows, all from one sample in a study of blood T cell repertoires in COVID-19. Assay: immunoSEQ multiplex PCR; the TCRdb copy retains only in-frame clones and omits some. The sample holds tens of thousands of clones, 65% to 90% seen once. The sample was peripheral blood. The receptor set was obtained from a human donor in a cohort sampled during active COVID-19. Both conserved end residues are part of each CDR3. The D gene is left open where the match is weak. Clone size appears in some rows only: once, few, many, or a class for an expanded clone.

D gene	V gene	clone size	J gene	CDR3 DNA	CDR3 protein
-	TRBV11-2	-	TRBJ1-3	TGTGCCAGCAGCCGTGTGGCAGGCTCTGGAAACACCATATATTTT	CASSRVAGSGNTIYF
TRBD2	TRBV14	-	TRBJ2-1	TGTGCCAGCAGCCAATTAGCGGGAGTTGGGTACAATGAGCAGTTCTTC	CASSQLAGVGYNEQFF
-	TRBV6-1	-	TRBJ2-1	TGTGCCAGCAGTGCGCACGGGACTCCCTTCGGAAATGAGCAGTTCTTC	CASSAHGTPFGNEQFF
-	TRBV6-6	-	TRBJ2-3	TGTGCCAGCAGGGCCGCAGCGTCGAGCACAGATACGCAGTATTTT	CASRAAASSTDTQYF
-	TRBV5-5	-	TRBJ1-1	TGTGCCAGCAGCTCCCACACGAACACTGAAGCTTTCTTT	CASSSHTNTEAFF
TRBD2	TRBV7-8	-	TRBJ2-7	TGTGCCAGCACTAGGACTAGCGGGACCTACGAGCAGTACTTC	CASTRTSGTYEQYF
-	TRBV27	-	TRBJ2-5	TGTGCCAGCAGCCGCATGCCCGAACTAGAGACCCAGTACTTC	CASSRMPELETQYF
TRBD2	TRBV27	-	TRBJ2-1	TGTGCCAGCAGCCCTGCCGGGACTACTTACAATGAGCAGTTCTTC	CASSPAGTTYNEQFF
TRBD2	TRBV19	few	TRBJ2-4	TGTGCCAGTCTTGGGACTAGCGGATTACTAGCCAAAAACATTCAGTACTTC	CASLGTSGLLAKNIQYF
TRBD1	TRBV28	-	TRBJ1-2	TGTGCCAGCACTCGCCCGATGGGGACAGGGTTCTATGGCTACACCTTC	CASTRPMGTGFYGYTF
-	TRBV11-2	many	TRBJ2-5	TGTGCCAGCAGCTTAGTGGGCAGGGCTGAGACCCAGTACTTC	CASSLVGRAETQYF
TRBD1	TRBV5-6	once	TRBJ1-3	TGTGCCAGCAGCTCCGGACAGGTCCTCTCTGGAAACACCATATATTTT	CASSSGQVLSGNTIYF
-	TRBV19	once	TRBJ2-1	TGTGCCAGTAGTCACGGGATCGACCTCTACAATGAGCAGTTCTTC	CASSHGIDLYNEQFF
TRBD1	TRBV7-2	-	TRBJ1-1	TGTGCCAGCAGTTCAGGGGGATTCACTGAAGCTTTCTTT	CASSSGGFTEAFF
-	TRBV18	-	TRBJ2-7	TGTGCCAGCTCACCAGAGCTTACGTCCTACGAGCAGTACTTC	CASSPELTSYEQYF
-	TRBV28	-	TRBJ2-3	TGTGCCAGCAAAGTAGCAGATCGCACAGATACGCAGTATTTT	CASKVADRTDTQYF
-	TRBV7-2	-	TRBJ1-1	TGTGCCAGCAGCTTATATAAGAACACTGAAGCTTTCTTT	CASSLYKNTEAFF
TRBD1	TRBV15	-	TRBJ1-4	TGTGCCACCAGCAGAGATGGTCAGGGGGATCAGGAAAAACTGTTTTTT	CATSRDGQGDQEKLFF
TRBD1	TRBV4-2	-	TRBJ1-6	TGTGCCAGCAGCCAAGATCTGAGAAGGGGGCGAGGGAATTCACCCCTCCACTTT	CASSQDLRRGRGNSPLHF
TRBD1	TRBV28	-	TRBJ1-2	TGTGCCAGTATTTGGGCCGGGACAGATTATGGCTACACCTTC	CASIWAGTDYGYTF
TRBD1	TRBV11-2	-	TRBJ1-2	TGTGCCGGGACTGGACAGGGTGACTATGGCTACACCTTC	CAGTGQGDYGYTF
TRBD2	TRBV18	-	TRBJ2-7	TGTGCCAGCTCACCGGGACTAGCGGGAACCGAGCAGTACTTC	CASSPGLAGTEQYF
-	TRBV6-5	once	TRBJ2-1	TGTGCCAGCAGTTACTTATGGCAGGGTTCCTACAATGAGCAGTTCTTC	CASSYLWQGSYNEQFF
TRBD2	TRBV5-1	-	TRBJ2-1	TGCGCCAGCAGCTTGGTTGGTAGCGGGAGGGCCATCAATGAGCAGTTCTTC	CASSLVGSGRAINEQFF
TRBD1	TRBV6-5	-	TRBJ1-5	TGTGCCAGCAGTTCGGGACAGGGGGTGCGTCAGCCCCAGCATTTT	CASSSGQGVRQPQHF
TRBD1	TRBV6-2/TRBV6-3	few	TRBJ1-2	TGTGCCAGCACCCCAAGGGACAGGGGAAACTATGGCTACACCTTC	CASTPRDRGNYGYTF
TRBD2	TRBV7-2	-	TRBJ2-3	TGTGCCAGCAGCTTACGAGCGGGAGGGATTGCAGATACGCAGTATTTT	CASSLRAGGIADTQYF
TRBD1	TRBV27	-	TRBJ1-5	TGTGCCAGCAGCCCAACAGGGGGTAGAAGGGTTCAGCCCCAGCATTTT	CASSPTGGRRVQPQHF
TRBD1	TRBV11-2	once	TRBJ2-7	TGTGCCAGCAGCCCCCGGACAGGGGACGAGCAGTACTTC	CASSPRTGDEQYF
-	TRBV20-1	-	TRBJ2-7	TGCAGTGCTAGCGCCAGGTACGAGCAGTACTTC	CSASARYEQYF
TRBD1	TRBV4-2	-	TRBJ1-2	TGTGCCAGCAGCCAAGATGGGCAGGGGGCAAGCTACACCTTC	CASSQDGQGASYTF
-	TRBV10-2	-	TRBJ1-1	TGCGCCAGCAGTGAGTCGACGACAGCCTTCGCTTTCTTT	CASSESTTAFAFF
-	TRBV5-1	-	TRBJ1-3	TGCGCCAGCAGCTTGGGGGTTCGAGGCCGGGGACACGGCCGAGGAAACACCATATATTTT	CASSLGVRGRGHGRGNTIYF
-	TRBV28	once	TRBJ1-2	TGTGCCAGCAGTGGCGTGAAGGGGAATGACTATGGCTACACCTTC	CASSGVKGNDYGYTF
TRBD1	TRBV10-3	-	TRBJ1-2	TGTGCCATCGGCGGGACAGGAGGGCAGGGCTACACCTTC	CAIGGTGGQGYTF
TRBD2	TRBV4-2	-	TRBJ2-7	TGTGCCAGCAGCCAAGGTAGGGGTGCGGGAGAGCCCTACGAGCAGTACTTC	CASSQGRGAGEPYEQYF
TRBD2	TRBV28	-	TRBJ2-7	TGTGCCAGCAGTAGACTAGCGGGAGGTTACGAGCAGTACTTC	CASSRLAGGYEQYF
TRBD1	TRBV11-2	-	TRBJ2-7	TGTGCCAGCAGCCCAGGACAGGGACCCTACGAGCAGTACTTC	CASSPGQGPYEQYF
-	TRBV5-1	-	TRBJ2-1	TGCGCCAGCAACGAACCAGGGGGGTCTTTGGGCAATGAGCAGTTCTTC	CASNEPGGSLGNEQFF
TRBD2	TRBV30	-	TRBJ2-1	TGTGCCTGGAGTGTACGGACTAGCGCGCAGTTCTTC	CAWSVRTSAQFF
TRBD2	TRBV28	-	TRBJ2-1	TGTGCCAGCAGTCCCGCTGGACTAGCGGGAGATGAGCAGTTCTTC	CASSPAGLAGDEQFF
TRBD1	TRBV19	-	TRBJ2-7	TGTGCCAGTAGTATACCGGGACAGGGAAACAAGCAGTACTTC	CASSIPGQGNKQYF
TRBD2	TRBV28	-	TRBJ2-2	TGTGCCACTCCGGGGGGGGCTAACACCGGGGAGCTGTTTTTT	CATPGGANTGELFF
TRBD1	TRBV28	-	TRBJ1-1	TGTGCCAGCAGTTTGGGCAGGGGGCGCGACACTGAAGCTTTCTTT	CASSLGRGRDTEAFF
-	TRBV7-2	-	TRBJ1-5	TGTGCCAGCAGTACCGACTTAACTCAGCCCCAGCATTTT	CASSTDLTQPQHF
TRBD2	TRBV6-2/TRBV6-3	-	TRBJ2-7	TGTGCCAGCAGTCGCCCGACTAGCGGGAGTCGGGAGCAGTACTTC	CASSRPTSGSREQYF
-	TRBV18	-	TRBJ2-6	TGTGCCAGCTCACCGGGCGGGGGGGCCAACGTCCTGACTTTC	CASSPGGGANVLTF
TRBD2	TRBV28	-	TRBJ2-4	TGTGCCAGCAGATGGGAGGGTGGCGGCAAAAACATTCAGTACTTC	CASRWEGGGKNIQYF
-	TRBV6-1	-	TRBJ1-2	TGTGCCAGCAGTGAAGCTCTAAGGCAGGGGCGCTACACCTTC	CASSEALRQGRYTF
-	TRBV28	-	TRBJ1-1	TGTGCCAGCACCCGGCAGGGGCCCACTGAAGCTTTCTTT	CASTRQGPTEAFF
-	TRBV6-5	-	TRBJ2-5	TGTGCCAGCACTGTAGGACAGCCACAAGAGACCCAGTACTTC	CASTVGQPQETQYF
-	TRBV3-1/TRBV3-2	-	TRBJ2-1	TGTGCCAGCAGCCAAGATCCAACAGGATCGTTAAATGAGCAGTTCTTC	CASSQDPTGSLNEQFF
TRBD1	TRBV11-3	-	TRBJ2-7	TGTGCCAGCAGCCCGTGGGGACAGGCGTACGAGCAGTACTTC	CASSPWGQAYEQYF